A single sample is the source of the 30 T cell receptor beta chains below, sequenced in a study of tumor-infiltrating lymphocytes in localized non-small cell lung cancer. Profiled with immunoSEQ multiplex PCR; TCRdb holds only in-frame clones, not every one. Of roughly 12,000 clones detected, 80% to 90% appear once; the ten largest clones hold about 7.8%. Sequences were obtained from uninvolved lung tissue not adjacent to the tumor. The receptors here all came from a human donor with non-small cell lung cancer.

This clone came up once. The J gene is TRBJ1-2, the V gene TRBV18; 8 bases match TRBD1. This CDR3 is 15 amino acids long. Germline trimming cut 2 bases from V and 7 bases from J; bases unmatched to any gene: 9. Germline CDR1 and CDR2: KGHSH and LQKENI. The CDR3 here is CASSPGQGEWFGYTF. The CDR3, as DNA: TGTGCCAGCTCACCAGGACAGGGAGAATGGTTTGGCTACACCTTC.

The V and J genes are TRBV5-1 and TRBJ1-1; D possibly corresponds to TRBD1 (6 bases). V gave up 2 bases and J gave up 1 base, with 12 bases separating them. This CDR3 has 15 amino acids. CDR1 is SGHRS and CDR2 is YFSETQ in the germline V gene. CDR3: CASSLPTGTNTEAFF. The CDR3 DNA is TGCGCCAGCAGCTTACCGACAGGAACGAACACTGAAGCTTTCTTT.

By frequency in the sample, this clone is large. The CDR3 is CASSERGHQETQYF. CDR3 in DNA: TGTGCCAGCAGTGAGAGGGGGCACCAAGAGACCCAGTACTTC. The J gene is TRBJ2-5, the V gene TRBV25-1, with TRBD1 identical over 7 bases. Unmatched junction bases numbered 1, after V lost 3 bases and J lost 0 bases. Germline V gene data show CDR1 as MGHDK and CDR2 as SYGVNS. This CDR3 is 14 amino acids long.

This clone came up a few times. The chain links TRBV10-3 to TRBJ2-7; the D is unclear. Germline assignment: CDR1 ENHRY and CDR2 SYGVKD. Trimming removed 8 bases at V and 0 bases at J, with 11 bases between. This CDR3 is built from 13 residues. The CDR3 sequence is CAILPDPSYEQYF. CDR3 sequence (DNA): TGTGCCATCTTACCAGATCCCTCCTACGAGCAGTACTTC.

The V call is TRBV30, the J call TRBJ1-2, with D hard to call. V was cut by 1 base and J by 0 bases, with 12 bases left in between. CDR1 is GTSNPN and CDR2 is SVGIG in the germline V gene (reference sequence). This CDR3 comprises 15 residues. CDR3 sequence (DNA): TGTGCCTGGAGTGAGAACTTGGGAGCTAACTATGGCTACACCTTC. Protein: CAWSENLGANYGYTF.

The rearrangement joins TRBV6-4 to TRBJ2-1; TRBD2 agrees at 10 bases. V shed 4 bases, J shed 5 bases, and the junction held 5 bases outside the gene matches. The CDR3 is 15 residues long. Germline V gene data show CDR1 as MRHNA and CDR2 as SNTAGT. The chain's CDR3 is CASSAASGGNNEQFF. As DNA, the CDR3 is TGTGCCAGCAGTGCTGCTAGCGGGGGAAACAATGAGCAGTTCTTC.

The chain combines TRBV14 with TRBJ1-1; D is uncertain. From germline, CDR1 is SGHDN and CDR2 FVKESK. With 4 bases removed from V and 0 bases from J, the gap between germline ends came to 9 bases. This CDR3 contains 14 residues. CDR3 in amino acids: CASSLIQLNTEAFF. In nucleotides, the CDR3 is TGTGCCAGCAGCCTCATACAGCTGAACACTGAAGCTTTCTTT. Drawing the rest from reference TRBV14 and TRBJ1-1, the complete variable domain is EAGVTQFPSHSVIEKGQTVTLRCDPISGHDNLYWYRRVMGKEIKFLLHFVKESKQDESGMPNNRFLAERTGGTYSTLKVQPAELEDSGVYFCASSLIQLNTEAFFGQGTRLTVV.

CDR3 protein: CASSQGVSEAFF. In DNA form, the CDR3 reads TGCGCCAGCAGCCAAGGGGTCTCTGAAGCTTTCTTT. V is TRBV4-1 and J is TRBJ1-1, with D uncertain. Per germline, CDR1 MGHRA and CDR2 YSYEKL. The CDR3 sequence is 12 residues long. With 1 base removed from V and 6 bases from J, the gap between germline ends came to 6 bases.

This clone was picked up one time. The chain joins TRBV27 to TRBJ1-1; 8 bases agree with TRBD1. J lost 0 bases, V lost 5 bases, and 8 bases had no gene match. CDR3 length: 16 amino acids. Looked up from germline, CDR1 is MNHEY and CDR2 is SMNVEV (reference sequence). CDR3 loop: CASSPGRGRVNTEAFF. The CDR3 DNA is TGTGCCAGCAGTCCCGGCAGGGGGCGCGTGAACACTGAAGCTTTCTTT.

J is TRBJ2-1 and V is TRBV10-3, with 9 bases fitting TRBD2. Germline assignment: CDR1 ENHRY and CDR2 SYGVKD. V was pared by 5 bases and J by 7 bases, with 9 bases of the junction left unmatched. This CDR3 region has 15 residues. The CDR3 DNA sequence: TGTGCCATCAGTTTCCTTGCGGGGGGGCCTAATGAGCAGTTCTTC. Amino acids: CAISFLAGGPNEQFF.

This chain uses TRBV6-5 with TRBJ1-1, with D perhaps TRBD1 (6 bases). Trimming pared 8 bases from V and 4 bases from J, leaving 8 bases between. The CDR3 spans 11 residues. Germline CDR1 is MNHEY and CDR2 is SVGAGI. Here the CDR3 reads CASSGVTEAFF. The CDR3 DNA reads as TGTGCCAGCTCAGGGGTCACTGAAGCTTTCTTT.

This clone has just a few counts. V and J are TRBV6-5 and TRBJ1-2; D is unresolved. Germline CDR1 is MNHEY and CDR2 is SVGAGI. The CDR3 extends over 13 amino acids. V was cut by 6 bases and J by 5 bases, with 13 bases left in between. CDR3 loop: CASRSTVSYGYTF. CDR3 DNA: TGTGCCAGCAGATCTACAGTTTCTTATGGCTACACCTTC.

Judged by abundance, this clone is medium-sized. The V call is TRBV7-2, the J call TRBJ1-5; a weak D match, TRBD1 (6 bases). CDR1 and CDR2 (germline): SGHTA, FQGNSA. Trimming cost V 1 base and J 2 bases, with 12 bases left between them. The CDR3 loop spans 16 amino acids. The CDR3 nucleotides read TGTGCCAGCAGCTTAGGAAGGGGGGGGCGCAATCAGCCCCAGCATTTT. It is translated as CASSLGRGGRNQPQHF.

The chain uses TRBV5-1 and TRBJ1-4; D remains ambiguous. The CDR3 is made up of 15 amino acids. Trimming left V 0 bases short and J 3 bases short, with 9 bases between. Germline V gives CDR1 SGHRS, CDR2 YFSETQ. For the CDR3, the DNA is TGCGCCAGCAGCTTGGGGGAGTTTCCTAATGAAAAACTGTTTTTT. Its protein is CASSLGEFPNEKLFF. The full variable domain, rest sourced from reference TRBV5-1 and TRBJ1-4, is KAGVTQTPRYLIKTRGQQVTLSCSPISGHRSVSWYQQTPGQGLQFLFEYFSETQRNKGNFPGRFSGRQFSNSRSEMNVSTLELGDSALYLCASSLGEFPNEKLFFGSGTQLSVL.

The chain employs TRBV7-9 and TRBJ1-2; 10 positions agree with TRBD1. This CDR3 spans 15 amino acids. Germline lookup yields CDR1 SEHNR and CDR2 FQNEAQ (reference sequence). Germline trimming cut 5 bases from V and 4 bases from J; bases unmatched to any gene: 7. The CDR3 spells CASSQGQGGGYGYTF. The CDR3 DNA sequence: TGTGCCAGCAGCCAAGGACAGGGGGGAGGCTATGGCTACACCTTC. Using reference TRBV7-9 and TRBJ1-2 for the parts outside the CDR3, the full variable domain is DTGVSQNPRHKITKRGQNVTFRCDPISEHNRLYWYRQTLGQGPEFLTYFQNEAQLEKSRLLSDRFSAERPKGSFSTLEIQRTEQGDSAMYLCASSQGQGGGYGYTFGSGTRLTVV.

The chain uses TRBV6-6 and TRBJ1-2; D might be TRBD1 (6 bases). The germline gives CDR1 MNHNY, CDR2 SVGAGI (reference sequence). This CDR3 region has 14 residues. V shed 7 bases and J shed 3 bases, with 15 bases lying between them. The CDR3 nucleotides are TGTGCCAGCAAAGATGAGAGGGGGTACTATGGCTACACCTTC. It specifies CASKDERGYYGYTF.

This clone was recorded only once. The rearrangement joins TRBV7-2 to TRBJ1-1; possible D gene TRBD1, 5 bases. V lost 6 bases, J lost 0 bases, and 8 bases lay in between. The germline V gene has CDR1 SGHTA and CDR2 FQGNSA. The CDR3 is 13 amino acids. The CDR3 region is CASRSGLNTEAFF. In DNA form, the CDR3 reads TGTGCCAGCAGATCGGGGCTGAACACTGAAGCTTTCTTT.

CDR3 residues: CASSFDAGSEQYF. The DNA of the CDR3 is TGTGCCAGCAGCTTCGACGCAGGGAGCGAGCAGTACTTC. The rearrangement uses TRBV7-9 and TRBJ2-7; D possibly uses TRBD1 or TRBD2 (5 bases each). The CDR3 length is 13 residues. V lost 3 bases and J lost 6, with 12 bases in between. Germline lookup yields CDR1 SEHNR and CDR2 FQNEAQ (reference sequence).

The genes are TRBV7-2 and TRBJ1-6; D not certain. Germline V gene sequence: CDR1 SGHTA, CDR2 FQGNSA. This CDR3 has 15 residues. The V end was cut by 2 bases, the J end by 1 base, with 6 bases between. CDR3 region: CASSLSMSYNSPLHF. Written as DNA, the CDR3 is TGTGCCAGCAGCTTAAGCATGTCCTATAATTCACCCCTCCACTTT.

J is TRBJ1-1 and V is TRBV5-1; a weak D match, TRBD1 (5 bases). CDR1 SGHRS and CDR2 YFSETQ come from the germline V gene. The CDR3 spans 14 residues. Trimming stripped 0 bases from V and 2 bases from J, with 8 bases between. The CDR3 region has the DNA TGCGCCAGCAGCTTGGGGACACGCAACACTGAAGCTTTCTTT. Residues: CASSLGTRNTEAFF.

The V gene is TRBV5-1, the J gene TRBJ1-4; TRBD1 matches 7 bases. The CDR3 is 14 residues long. The J segment lost 4 bases and the V segment lost 4 bases, leaving 4 bases of the junction unmatched. In germline, CDR1 is SGHRS, CDR2 YFSETQ. For the CDR3, the DNA is TGCGCCAGCAGCGCGGACAGGAGTAATGAAAAACTGTTTTTT. Its protein is CASSADRSNEKLFF.

The V call is TRBV18, the J call TRBJ2-6; D call uncertain. The CDR3 is made up of 16 amino acids. Germline V CDR1 and CDR2: KGHSH, LQKENI. The ends were cut back, 4 bases at V and 2 bases at J, with 12 bases in the middle. The CDR3 loop reads CASSQMGSAGANVLTF. The CDR3 nucleotides read TGTGCCAGCTCACAAATGGGTTCGGCTGGGGCCAACGTCCTGACTTTC.

V and J are TRBV5-6 and TRBJ2-5; D ambiguous. The CDR3 sequence is 14 residues long. The germline CDR1 and CDR2 sequences are SGHDT and YYEEEE. Trimming took 5 bases from V and 4 from J, leaving 15 bases between them. The CDR3 coding sequence is TGTGCCAGCAGAGGGCGGAGCCTGGGAGAGACCCAGTACTTC. Translation: CASRGRSLGETQYF.

The chain couples TRBV7-2 to TRBJ1-3; 10 nucleotides match TRBD1. CDR1 SGHTA and CDR2 FQGNSA come from the germline V gene. The CDR3 contains 16 residues. Germline trimming cut 4 bases from V and 2 bases from J; bases unmatched to any gene: 5. The CDR3 DNA sequence: TGTGCCAGCAGCTCCGTAGGGACAGGGGCTGGAAACACCATATATTTT. It encodes CASSSVGTGAGNTIYF.

The chain carries TRBV7-6 and TRBJ1-4, with TRBD1 as a possible D gene (5 bases). This CDR3 is built from 14 residues. V lost 5 bases and J lost 7, with 14 bases in between. Germline-derived CDR1 and CDR2 are SGHVS and FNYEAQ. The CDR3 DNA follows: TGTGCCAGCAGCGGGGCAGGGTCGAGTGAAAAACTGTTTTTT. This translates into CASSGAGSSEKLFF.

This clone was counted a few times. The V and J genes are TRBV7-8 and TRBJ1-2; the D is unclear. The germline V gene has CDR1 SGHVS and CDR2 FQNEAQ. The CDR3 contains 15 residues. The V and J ends lost 1 base and 0 bases respectively, with 9 bases between them. CDR3 sequence: CASSLGVGPNYGYTF. The CDR3 nucleotides read TGTGCCAGCAGCTTAGGGGTAGGCCCTAACTATGGCTACACCTTC. Based on the CDR3 plus reference TRBV7-8 and TRBJ1-2, the full variable domain is GAGVSQSPRYKVAKRGQDVALRCDPISGHVSLFWYQQALGQGPEFLTYFQNEAQLDKSGLPSDRFFAERPEGSVSTLKIQRTQQEDSAVYLCASSLGVGPNYGYTFGSGTRLTVV.

The V call is TRBV11-1, the J call TRBJ2-1; TRBD2 agrees at 13 bases. CDR1 is SGHAT and CDR2 is FQDESV in the germline V gene (reference sequence). Germline trimming cut 4 bases from V and 7 bases from J; bases unmatched to any gene: 13. There are 18 residues in the CDR3. CDR3: CASSSSGLAGAWQNEQFF. The DNA for the CDR3 is TGTGCCAGCAGCTCCTCCGGACTAGCGGGGGCTTGGCAAAATGAGCAGTTCTTC.

The gene calls are TRBV10-1 and TRBJ2-1, with a tentative D call TRBD2 (6 bases). The CDR3 spans 15 residues. Germline loops: CDR1 WNHNN, CDR2 SYGVQD (reference sequence). V lost 3 bases and J lost 7, with 16 bases in between. The CDR3 region is CASSDRGISQNEQFF. CDR3 nucleotide sequence: TGCGCCAGCAGTGACCGGGGGATCTCCCAAAATGAGCAGTTCTTC.

This chain links TRBV19 with TRBJ1-5; TRBD1 aligns across 11 bases. V gave up 7 bases and J gave up 8 bases; unmatched junction bases: 7. The germline CDR1 and CDR2 sequences are LNHDA and SQIVND (reference sequence). This CDR3 has 14 residues. CDR3 DNA: TGTGCCAGTACCCGAGGGGACAGGGGGAAGCCCCAGCATTTT. Amino acid sequence: CASTRGDRGKPQHF. Filled out from reference TRBV19 and TRBJ1-5, the complete variable domain reads DGGITQSPKYLFRKEGQNVTLSCEQNLNHDAMYWYRQDPGQGLRLIYYSQIVNDFQKGDIAEGYSVSREKKESFPLTVTSAQKNPTAFYLCASTRGDRGKPQHFGDGTRLSIL.

CDR3 sequence: CASSLGTTSYEQYF. The CDR3, as DNA: TGTGCCAGCTCACTGGGGACAACCTCCTACGAGCAGTACTTC. The chain links TRBV18 to TRBJ2-7, with D perhaps matching TRBD1 (6 bases). The germline V and J ends were trimmed by 4 bases and 0 bases, with 10 bases remaining between them. CDR3 length equals 14 residues. Germline CDR1 KGHSH, CDR2 LQKENI.